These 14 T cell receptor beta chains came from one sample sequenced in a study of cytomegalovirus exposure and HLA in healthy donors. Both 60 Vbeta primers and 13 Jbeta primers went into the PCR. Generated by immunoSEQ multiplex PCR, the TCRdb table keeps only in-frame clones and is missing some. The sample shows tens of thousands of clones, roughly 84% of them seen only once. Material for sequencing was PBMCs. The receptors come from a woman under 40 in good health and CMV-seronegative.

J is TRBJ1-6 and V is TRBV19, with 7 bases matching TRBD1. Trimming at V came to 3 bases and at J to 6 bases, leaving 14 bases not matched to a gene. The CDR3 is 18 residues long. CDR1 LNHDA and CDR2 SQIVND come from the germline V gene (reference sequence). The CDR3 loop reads CASSIQLGGTDINSPLHF. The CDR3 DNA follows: TGTGCCAGTAGTATCCAACTAGGGGGGACAGACATTAATTCACCCCTCCACTTT.

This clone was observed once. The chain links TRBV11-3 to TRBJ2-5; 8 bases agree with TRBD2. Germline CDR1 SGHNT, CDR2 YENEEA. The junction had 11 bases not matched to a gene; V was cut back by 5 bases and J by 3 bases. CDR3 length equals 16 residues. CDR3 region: CASSIYLSGSKETQYF. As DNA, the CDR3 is TGTGCCAGCAGCATTTACCTAAGCGGGAGTAAAGAGACCCAGTACTTC.

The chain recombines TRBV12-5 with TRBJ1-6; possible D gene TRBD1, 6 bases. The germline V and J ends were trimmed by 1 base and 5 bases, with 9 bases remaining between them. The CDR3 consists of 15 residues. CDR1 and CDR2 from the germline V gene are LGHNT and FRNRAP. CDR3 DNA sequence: TGTGCTAGTGGTTTGGGGACAGCGAATAATTCACCCCTCCACTTT. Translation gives CASGLGTANNSPLHF.

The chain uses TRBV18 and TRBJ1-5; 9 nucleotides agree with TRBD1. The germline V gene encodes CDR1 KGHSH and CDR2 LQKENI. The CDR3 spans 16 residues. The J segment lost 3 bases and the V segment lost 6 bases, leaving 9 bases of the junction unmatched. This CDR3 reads CASSDQDRGLNQPQHF. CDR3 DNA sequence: TGTGCCAGCTCCGATCAGGACAGGGGACTCAATCAGCCCCAGCATTTT.

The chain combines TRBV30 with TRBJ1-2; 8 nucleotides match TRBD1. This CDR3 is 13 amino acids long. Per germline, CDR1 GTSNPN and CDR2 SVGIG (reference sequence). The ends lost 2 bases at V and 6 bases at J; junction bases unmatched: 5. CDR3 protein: CAWSLTGVHGYTF. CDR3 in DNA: TGTGCCTGGAGTTTGACAGGGGTACATGGCTACACCTTC. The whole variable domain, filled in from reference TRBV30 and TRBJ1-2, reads SQTIHQWPATLVQPVGSPLSLECTVEGTSNPNLYWYRQAAGRGLQLLFYSVGIGQISSEVPQNLSASRPQDRQFILSSKKLLLSDSGFYLCAWSLTGVHGYTFGSGTRLTVV.

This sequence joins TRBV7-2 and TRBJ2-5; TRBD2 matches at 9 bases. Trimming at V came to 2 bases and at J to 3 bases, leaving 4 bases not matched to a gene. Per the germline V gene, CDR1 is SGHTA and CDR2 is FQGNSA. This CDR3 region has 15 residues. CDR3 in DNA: TGTGCCAGCAGCTTATGGGCTAGCGGGGAAGAGACCCAGTACTTC. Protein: CASSLWASGEETQYF.

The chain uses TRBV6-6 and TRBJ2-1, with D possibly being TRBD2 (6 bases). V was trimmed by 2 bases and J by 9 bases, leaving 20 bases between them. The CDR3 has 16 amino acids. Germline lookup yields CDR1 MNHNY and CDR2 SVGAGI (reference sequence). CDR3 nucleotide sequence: TGTGCCAGCAGTTACACCGGCGGGGCCGGGGGAGGTGAGCAGTTCTTC. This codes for CASSYTGGAGGGEQFF.

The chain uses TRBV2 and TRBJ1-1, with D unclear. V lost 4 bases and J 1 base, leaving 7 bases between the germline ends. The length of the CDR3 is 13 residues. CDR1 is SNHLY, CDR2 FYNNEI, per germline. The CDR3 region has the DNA TGTGCCAGCAGTGGGACTAGGAACACTGAAGCTTTCTTT. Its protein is CASSGTRNTEAFF.

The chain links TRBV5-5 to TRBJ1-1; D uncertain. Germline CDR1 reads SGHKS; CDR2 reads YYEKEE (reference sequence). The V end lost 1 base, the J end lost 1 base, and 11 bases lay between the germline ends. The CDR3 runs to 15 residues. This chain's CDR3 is CASSLSGGGNTEAFF. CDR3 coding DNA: TGTGCCAGCAGCTTGTCTGGAGGAGGGAACACTGAAGCTTTCTTT. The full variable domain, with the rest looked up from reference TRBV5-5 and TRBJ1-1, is DAGVTQSPTHLIKTRGQQVTLRCSPISGHKSVSWYQQVLGQGPQFIFQYYEKEERGRGNFPDRFSARQFPNYSSELNVNALLLGDSALYLCASSLSGGGNTEAFFGQGTRLTVV.

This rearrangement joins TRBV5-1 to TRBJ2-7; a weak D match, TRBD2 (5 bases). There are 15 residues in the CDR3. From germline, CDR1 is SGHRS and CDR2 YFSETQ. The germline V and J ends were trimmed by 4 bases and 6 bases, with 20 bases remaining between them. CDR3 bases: TGCGCCAGCAGCGCAAGTTCCGGGATCGCAGGCGAGCAGTACTTC. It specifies CASSASSGIAGEQYF.

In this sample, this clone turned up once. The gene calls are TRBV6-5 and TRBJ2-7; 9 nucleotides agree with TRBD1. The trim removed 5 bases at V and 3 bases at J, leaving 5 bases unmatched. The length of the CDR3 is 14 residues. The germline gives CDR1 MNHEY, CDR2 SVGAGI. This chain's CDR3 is CASSPGQGNYEQYF. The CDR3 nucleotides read TGTGCCAGCAGTCCGGGACAGGGAAACTACGAGCAGTACTTC.

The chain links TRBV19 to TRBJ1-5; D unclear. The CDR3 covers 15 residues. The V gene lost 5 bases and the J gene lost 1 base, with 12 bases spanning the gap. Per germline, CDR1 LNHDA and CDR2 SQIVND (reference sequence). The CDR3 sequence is CASSVTSRSNQPQHF. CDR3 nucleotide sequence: TGTGCCAGTAGTGTTACTTCGAGGAGCAATCAGCCCCAGCATTTT.

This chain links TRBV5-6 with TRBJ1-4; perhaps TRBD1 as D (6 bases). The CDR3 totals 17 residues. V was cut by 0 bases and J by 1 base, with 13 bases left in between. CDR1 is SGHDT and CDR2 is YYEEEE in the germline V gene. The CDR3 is CASSLGSRGVTNEKLFF. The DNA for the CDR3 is TGTGCCAGCAGCTTGGGGTCCAGGGGAGTAACTAATGAAAAACTGTTTTTT.

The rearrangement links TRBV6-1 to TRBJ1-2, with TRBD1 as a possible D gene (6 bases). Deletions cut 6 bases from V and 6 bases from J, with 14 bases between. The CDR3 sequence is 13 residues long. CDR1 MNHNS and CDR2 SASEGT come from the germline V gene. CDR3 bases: TGTGCCAGCAGCCGAGACAGGTATAATGGCTACACCTTC. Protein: CASSRDRYNGYTF.